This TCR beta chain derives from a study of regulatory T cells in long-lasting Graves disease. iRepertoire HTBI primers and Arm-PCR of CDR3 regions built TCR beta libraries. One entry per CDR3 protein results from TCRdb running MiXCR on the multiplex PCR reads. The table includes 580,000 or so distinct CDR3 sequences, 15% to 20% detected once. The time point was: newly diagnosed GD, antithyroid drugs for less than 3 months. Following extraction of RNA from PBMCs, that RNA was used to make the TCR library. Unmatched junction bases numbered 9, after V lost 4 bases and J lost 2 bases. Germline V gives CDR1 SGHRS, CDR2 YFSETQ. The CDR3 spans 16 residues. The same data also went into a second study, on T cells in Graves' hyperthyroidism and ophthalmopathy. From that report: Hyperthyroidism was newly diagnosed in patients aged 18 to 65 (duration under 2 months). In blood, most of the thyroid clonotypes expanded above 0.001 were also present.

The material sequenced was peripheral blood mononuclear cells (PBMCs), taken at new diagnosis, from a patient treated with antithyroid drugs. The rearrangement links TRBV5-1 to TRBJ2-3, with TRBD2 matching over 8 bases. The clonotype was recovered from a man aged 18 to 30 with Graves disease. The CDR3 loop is CASSPLIAGSTDTQYF. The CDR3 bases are TGCGCCAGCAGCCCCTTAATAGCGGGATCCACAGATACGCAGTATTTT.